These 14 T cell receptor beta chains originate from one sample sequenced in a study of blood T cells in healthy people across ages. Primed by a sample-barcoded 5' primer and a J-beta primer mix, a second PCR proceeded for about 6 to 12 cycles. Each CDR3 protein gets one entry after TCRdb re-called the 5' RACE reads with MiXCR. The table lists around 1.7 million distinct CDR3 sequences, 28% of them singletons. Source material: blood. The receptors stem from a woman in her 30s in good health.

In the case of this clonotype: Just one base apart from a much larger clone, this may be a read error. V usage is TRBV5-6 and J usage is TRBJ2-5; D gene uncertain. CDR1 is SGHDT and CDR2 is YYEEEE in the germline V gene. The CDR3 contains 12 residues. In DNA, the CDR3 is TGTGCCTGCAGCAAAATAGGCGAGACCCAGTACTTC. Its protein product is CACSKIGETQYF.

Remarks on this clonotype: A junction boundary mismatches the germline segment, possibly from a read error. The V and J genes are TRBV7-2 and TRBJ2-7; maybe TRBD2 (5 bases). Germline V gene sequence: CDR1 SGHTA, CDR2 FQGNSA. CDR3 size: 13 residues. In DNA form, the CDR3 reads TGTGCCTGCAGCTTAGCGCTAGACTACGAGCAGTACTTC. This gives the protein CACSLALDYEQYF.

About this clonotype: Its ends do not fully match the called genes, so a read error is possible. J is TRBJ1-2 and V is TRBV29-1; D may be TRBD1 (5 bases). CDR3 size: 13 residues. CDR1 SQVTM and CDR2 ANQGSEA come from the germline V gene. The CDR3 coding sequence is TGCAGCGTTGGGGGGTCGGGAGTCTATGACTACACCTTC. Protein product: CSVGGSGVYDYTF.

The chain carries TRBV7-2 and TRBJ2-5; D remains ambiguous. Germline V gene lookup returns CDR1 SGHTA and CDR2 FQGNSA. This CDR3 region has 16 residues. V was pared by 3 bases and J by 5 bases, with 19 bases between. CDR3 loop: CASSFQGTPFGETQYF. DNA of the CDR3: TGTGCCAGCAGCTTTCAAGGAACACCTTTCGGGGAGACCCAGTACTTC. The full variable domain, in which reference TRBV7-2 and TRBJ2-5 provide the parts outside the CDR3, is GAGVSQSPSNKVTEKGKDVELRCDPISGHTALYWYRQSLGQGLEFLIYFQGNSAPDKSGLPSDRFSAERTGGSVSTLTIQRTQQEDSAVYLCASSFQGTPFGETQYFGPGTRLLVL.

V is TRBV18 and J is TRBJ1-1, with a possible D match to TRBD1 (5 bases). V was trimmed by 0 bases and J by 5 bases, leaving 13 bases between them. The V gene's germline CDR1 is KGHSH and CDR2 LQKENI. The CDR3 has 15 residues. The CDR3: CASSPPGGGRTEAFF. CDR3 sequence (DNA): TGTGCCAGCTCACCACCCGGGGGGGGGAGAACTGAAGCTTTCTTT.

The rearrangement joins TRBV6-5 to TRBJ2-4; 7 bases map to TRBD1. The CDR3 covers 14 residues. V shed 8 bases, J shed 0 bases, and the junction held 4 bases outside the gene matches. Germline lookup yields CDR1 MNHEY and CDR2 SVGAGI. CDR3 protein: CASAGGVAKNIQYF. The DNA of the CDR3 is TGTGCCAGCGCAGGGGGAGTAGCCAAAAACATTCAGTACTTC.

V usage is TRBV11-2 and J usage is TRBJ2-7; 9 positions agree with TRBD1. This CDR3 is 16 amino acids long. Germline loops: CDR1 SGHAT, CDR2 FQNNGV. The trim removed 5 bases at V and 8 bases at J, leaving 16 bases unmatched. In DNA form, the CDR3 reads TGTGCCAGCAGCACGTTCTCGCCGGACAGGGGATACAAGCAGTACTTC. This codes for CASSTFSPDRGYKQYF.

This clonotype came up a few times. The chain employs TRBV7-7 and TRBJ2-1, with a tentative D call TRBD1 (6 bases). Germline V lookup: CDR1 SSHAT, CDR2 FNYEAQ (reference sequence). The CDR3 has 15 residues. V shed 2 bases and J shed 3 bases, with 11 bases lying between them. CDR3 nucleotides: TGTGCCAGCAGCTTAAGTGGACAGCTCTACAATGAGCAGTTCTTC. Amino acids: CASSLSGQLYNEQFF.

This sequence joins TRBV2 and TRBJ2-7; D remains unclear. The CDR3 contains 13 residues. Germline CDR1 is SNHLY and CDR2 is FYNNEI. V dropped 5 bases and J dropped 5 bases, with 13 bases sitting between them. This CDR3 reads CASSRAYTHEQYF. In DNA, the CDR3 is TGTGCCAGCAGTCGGGCCTATACCCACGAGCAGTACTTC.

V is TRBV18 and J is TRBJ2-7; 8 bases agree with TRBD2. The CDR3 length is 14 residues. Germline assignment: CDR1 KGHSH and CDR2 LQKENI. With 3 bases clipped from V and 5 bases from J, the junction kept 6 bases outside the gene matches. CDR3 sequence reads: CASSPGRVSHEQYF. The CDR3 DNA reads as TGTGCCAGCTCACCCGGGAGGGTAAGCCACGAGCAGTACTTC.

The V and J genes are TRBV6-6 and TRBJ1-2; D is unresolved. The CDR3 contains 15 residues. Germline-derived CDR1 and CDR2 are MNHNY and SVGAGI (reference sequence). V was shortened by 0 bases and J by 7 bases, with 15 bases between the two germline ends. DNA of the CDR3: TGTGCCAGCAGTTACTCGCTAGATAGGTCAAGTGGCTACACCTTC. This encodes CASSYSLDRSSGYTF.

This clonotype was counted a few times. The genes are TRBV12-3 or TRBV12-4 and TRBJ2-3; unclear D gene. Trimming removed 0 bases at V and 0 bases at J, with 7 bases between. The CDR3 spans 15 residues. The CDR3 loop reads CASSLALASTDTQYF. In nucleotides, the CDR3 is TGTGCCAGCAGTTTAGCGCTGGCAAGCACAGATACGCAGTATTTT.

This clonotype turned up a few times. The chain couples TRBV12-3 or TRBV12-4 to TRBJ1-1; maybe TRBD1 (6 bases). The V gene lost 6 bases and the J gene lost 4 bases, with 18 bases spanning the gap. The CDR3 runs 15 residues. In DNA form, the CDR3 reads TGTGCCAGCAGCCCCCAGGGGCCGTTTAGCACTGAAGCTTTCTTT. It is translated as CASSPQGPFSTEAFF.

On this clonotype: Possible read error: a much larger clone is one base away. Since the CDR3 does not end with the conserved phenylalanine or tryptophan, this likely comes from a read error. This chain joins TRBV18 and TRBJ2-5, with 8 bases fitting TRBD1. Near its end, the DNA agrees better with TRBJ2-7, so the J call may be wrong. CDR1 is KGHSH and CDR2 is LQKENI in the germline V gene. The CDR3 is 15 amino acids. The CDR3 sequence is CASSTGTGFSYEQYL. As DNA, the CDR3 is TGTGCCAGCTCTACCGGGACAGGCTTTTCCTACGAGCAGTACTTA.